This TCR beta chain stems from a study of blood T cell repertoires in COVID-19. The CDR3 loop spans 16 amino acids. V was trimmed by 8 bases and J by 5 bases, leaving 22 bases between them. Germline values: CDR1 SEHNR, CDR2 FQNEAQ (reference sequence). Sequencing was performed with immunoSEQ multiplex PCR; in TCRdb, only in-frame clones are kept and a portion is missing. This table has about 130,000 clones, 70% to 90% appearing once. Sample: peripheral blood. The clonotype comes from a man between 65 and 79 years old with active COVID-19. The chain employs TRBV7-9 and TRBJ1-5; D is perhaps TRBD1 (6 bases). In DNA, the CDR3 is TGTGCCAGCTCCAGGACGGGCAGGGGTAATGATCAGCCCCAGCATTTT. Its protein is CASSRTGRGNDQPQHF.